The 13 T cell receptor beta chains in this list originate from one sample, sequenced in a study of blood T cell repertoires in COVID-19. The table came from immunoSEQ multiplex PCR; TCRdb's copy has only in-frame clones and leaves some out. The profile shows 250,000 or so clones, approximately 85% of them singletons. Sequenced: PBMCs or T cells enriched from blood (not recorded which). Receptor source: a woman aged 45-60 years who had recovered from COVID-19.

The chain carries TRBV7-9 and TRBJ2-7; D unclear. Deletions cut 2 bases from V and 1 base from J, with 15 bases between. This CDR3 comprises 16 residues. In germline, CDR1 is SEHNR, CDR2 FQNEAQ (reference sequence). In nucleotides, the CDR3 is TGTGCCAGCAGCTTATCATCCGGGTTGGATTCCTACGAGCAGTACTTC. Protein sequence: CASSLSSGLDSYEQYF.

This chain joins TRBV7-2 and TRBJ2-7; tentative D call: TRBD1 (6 bases). In germline, CDR1 is SGHTA, CDR2 FQGNSA. The V gene lost 4 bases and the J gene lost 5 bases, with 18 bases spanning the gap. This CDR3 region has 15 residues. The CDR3 coding sequence is TGTGCCAGCAGCTGGACACAGGGTCTCCAGAACGAGCAGTACTTC. It specifies CASSWTQGLQNEQYF. The full variable domain, rest sourced from reference TRBV7-2 and TRBJ2-7, is GAGVSQSPSNKVTEKGKDVELRCDPISGHTALYWYRQSLGQGLEFLIYFQGNSAPDKSGLPSDRFSAERTGGSVSTLTIQRTQQEDSAVYLCASSWTQGLQNEQYFGPGTRLTVT.

The chain has TRBV19 and TRBJ1-6; possibly TRBD1 for D (5 bases). Germline V CDR1 and CDR2: LNHDA, SQIVND (reference sequence). V was trimmed by 7 bases and J by 6 bases, leaving 13 bases between them. The CDR3 runs 14 residues. This chain's CDR3 is CASNNRQINSPLHF. The CDR3, as DNA: TGTGCCAGTAATAACAGACAGATTAATTCACCCCTCCACTTT.

V usage is TRBV14 and J usage is TRBJ2-7; D is possibly TRBD2 (7 bases). Trimming shortened V by 4 bases and J by 7 bases, and 20 bases separated the two germline ends. Germline CDR1 is SGHDN and CDR2 is FVKESK. There are 15 residues in the CDR3. The CDR3 region has the DNA TGTGCCAGCAGCCTCTCCCGAGGGGGAGGGGGGGAGCAGTACTTC. Its translation is CASSLSRGGGGEQYF.

The CDR3 reads CASRGTSGSETQYF. The CDR3 DNA reads as TGTGCCAGCAGGGGGACTAGCGGGAGTGAGACCCAGTACTTC. The chain uses TRBV6-6 and TRBJ2-5, with 14 bases matching TRBD2. This CDR3 is 14 amino acids long. The V gene end was trimmed by 6 bases and the J gene end by 5 bases; junction bases not matched to a gene: 2. Germline V gene data show CDR1 as MNHNY and CDR2 as SVGAGI (reference sequence).

The rearrangement links TRBV7-9 to TRBJ2-3; 7 bases agree with TRBD2. Germline V gene lookup returns CDR1 SEHNR and CDR2 FQNEAQ (reference sequence). V trimming: 4 bases; J trimming: 4 bases; junction bases outside the gene matches: 11. The CDR3 is made up of 16 amino acids. This chain's CDR3 is CASSWPGGRGADTQYF. The CDR3 coding sequence is TGTGCCAGCAGCTGGCCGGGCGGGAGAGGTGCAGATACGCAGTATTTT.

Only a few counts were recorded for this clone. The chain uses TRBV5-6 and TRBJ1-3; the D is unclear. V was shortened by 1 base and J by 6 bases, with 8 bases between the two germline ends. Germline V CDR1 and CDR2: SGHDT, YYEEEE. This CDR3 spans 13 amino acids. The CDR3 bases are TGTGCCAGCAGCTTGAAACAGCTAAACACCATATATTTT. Its protein product is CASSLKQLNTIYF.

The chain couples TRBV9 to TRBJ2-3; 13 nucleotides line up with TRBD2. Germline V CDR1 and CDR2: SGDLS, YYNGEE. V lost 3 bases to trimming and J lost 4 bases; unmatched junction nucleotides: 8. CDR3 length: 17 residues. CDR3 bases: TGTGCCAGCAGCGCAGGGAGGACTAGCGGGAGCTCAGATACGCAGTATTTT. It yields the protein CASSAGRTSGSSDTQYF.

The V call is TRBV7-9, the J call TRBJ2-1; possible D gene TRBD1, 5 bases. V lost 0 bases, J lost 2 bases, and 11 bases lay in between. Germline values: CDR1 SEHNR, CDR2 FQNEAQ (reference sequence). This CDR3 has 16 amino acids. The CDR3 nucleotides read TGTGCCAGCAGCTTAGCATTGGCAGGGACCTACAATGAGCAGTTCTTC. Translated, it gives CASSLALAGTYNEQFF.

Concerning this clone: The sample carries other DNA sequences with the same CDR3. The chain carries TRBV2 and TRBJ1-2, with a tentative D call TRBD1 (5 bases). CDR3 length: 13 amino acids. Germline CDR1 reads SNHLY; CDR2 reads FYNNEI. The germline V and J ends were trimmed by 1 base and 4 bases, with 7 bases remaining between them. CDR3 coding DNA: TGTGCCAGCAGTGAAGGCCAGGGCTATGGCTACACCTTC. Amino acid sequence: CASSEGQGYGYTF.

The rearrangement links TRBV28 to TRBJ2-7, with D hard to call. V lost 2 bases to trimming and J lost 3 bases, with 11 bases between them. The CDR3 length is 14 residues. CDR1 and CDR2 from the germline V gene are MDHEN and SYDVKM. The CDR3 protein is CASSLDYVSYEQYF. The CDR3 DNA follows: TGTGCCAGCAGTTTAGATTATGTCAGCTACGAGCAGTACTTC.

The CDR3 sequence: CASSLDSPGANVLTF. CDR3 nucleotide sequence: TGTGCCAGCTCCCTGGACAGCCCTGGGGCCAACGTCCTGACTTTC. The chain carries TRBV18 and TRBJ2-6; D may be TRBD1 (6 bases). This CDR3 comprises 15 residues. Germline CDR1 KGHSH, CDR2 LQKENI. V gave up 6 bases and J gave up 2 bases, with 11 bases separating them. The full variable domain, rest sourced from reference TRBV18 and TRBJ2-6, is NAGVMQNPRHLVRRRGQEARLRCSPMKGHSHVYWYRQLPEEGLKFMVYLQKENIIDESGMPKERFSAEFPKEGPSILRIQQVVRGDSAAYFCASSLDSPGANVLTFGAGSRLTVL.

The chain has TRBV7-6 and TRBJ1-6; D unresolved. Germline CDR1 SGHVS, CDR2 FNYEAQ. CDR3 length: 13 residues. V was clipped by 1 base and J by 8 bases, with 6 bases between them. The CDR3 nucleotides read TGTGCCAGCAGCTTAGGGCAGGATTCACCCCTCCACTTT. This codes for CASSLGQDSPLHF.